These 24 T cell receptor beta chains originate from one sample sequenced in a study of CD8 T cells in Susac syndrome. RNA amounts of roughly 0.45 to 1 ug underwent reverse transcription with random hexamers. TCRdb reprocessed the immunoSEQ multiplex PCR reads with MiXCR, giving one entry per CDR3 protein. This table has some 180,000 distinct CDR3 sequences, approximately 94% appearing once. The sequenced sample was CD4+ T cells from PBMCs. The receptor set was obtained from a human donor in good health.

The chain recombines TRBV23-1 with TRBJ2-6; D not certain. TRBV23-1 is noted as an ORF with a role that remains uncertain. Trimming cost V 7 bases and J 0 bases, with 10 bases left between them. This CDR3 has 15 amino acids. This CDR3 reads CASTQRHSGANVLTF. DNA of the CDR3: TGCGCCAGCACCCAACGGCACTCTGGGGCCAACGTCCTGACTTTC.

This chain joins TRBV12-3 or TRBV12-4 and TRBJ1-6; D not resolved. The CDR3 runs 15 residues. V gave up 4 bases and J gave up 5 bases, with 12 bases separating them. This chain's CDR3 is CASSSQQLNNSPLHF. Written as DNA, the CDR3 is TGTGCCAGCAGTTCCCAGCAGCTCAATAATTCACCCCTCCACTTT.

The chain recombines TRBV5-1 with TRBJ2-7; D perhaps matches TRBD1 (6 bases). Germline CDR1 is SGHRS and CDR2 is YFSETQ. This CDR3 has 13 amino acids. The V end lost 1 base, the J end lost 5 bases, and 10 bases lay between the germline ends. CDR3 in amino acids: CASSLTGPDEQYF. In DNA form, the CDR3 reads TGCGCCAGCAGCTTGACAGGGCCTGACGAGCAGTACTTC.

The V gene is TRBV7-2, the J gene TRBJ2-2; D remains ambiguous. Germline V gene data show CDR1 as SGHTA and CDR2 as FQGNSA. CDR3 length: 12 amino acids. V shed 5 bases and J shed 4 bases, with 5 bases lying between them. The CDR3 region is CASSPLTGELFF. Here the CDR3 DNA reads TGTGCCAGCAGCCCCCTCACCGGGGAGCTGTTTTTT.

The CDR3 DNA follows: TGCAGCGTTAGGACAGAGAATAATTCACCCCTCCACTTT. This sequence encodes CSVRTENNSPLHF. V usage is TRBV29-1 and J usage is TRBJ1-6; maybe TRBD1 (6 bases). V was pared by 5 bases and J by 5 bases, with 10 bases between. This CDR3 has 13 amino acids. Germline CDR1 is SQVTM and CDR2 is ANQGSEA.

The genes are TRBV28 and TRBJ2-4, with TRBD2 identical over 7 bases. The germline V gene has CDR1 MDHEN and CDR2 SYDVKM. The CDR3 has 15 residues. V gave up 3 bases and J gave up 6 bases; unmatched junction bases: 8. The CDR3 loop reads CASSLSSGGGNIQYF. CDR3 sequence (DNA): TGTGCCAGCAGTTTGTCCTCTGGCGGGGGAAACATTCAGTACTTC.

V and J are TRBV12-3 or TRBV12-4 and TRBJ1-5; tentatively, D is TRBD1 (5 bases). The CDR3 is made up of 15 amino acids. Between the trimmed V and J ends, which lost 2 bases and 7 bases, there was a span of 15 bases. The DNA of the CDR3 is TGTGCCAGCAGTTTATTCACAGGCGGGGAACAGCCCCAGCATTTT. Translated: CASSLFTGGEQPQHF.

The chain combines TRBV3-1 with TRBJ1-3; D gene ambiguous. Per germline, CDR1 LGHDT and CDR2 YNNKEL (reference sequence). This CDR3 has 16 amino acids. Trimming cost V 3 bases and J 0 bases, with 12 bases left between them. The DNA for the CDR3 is TGTGCCAGCAGCCACCTGGACCTCCTCTCTGGAAACACCATATATTTT. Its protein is CASSHLDLLSGNTIYF.

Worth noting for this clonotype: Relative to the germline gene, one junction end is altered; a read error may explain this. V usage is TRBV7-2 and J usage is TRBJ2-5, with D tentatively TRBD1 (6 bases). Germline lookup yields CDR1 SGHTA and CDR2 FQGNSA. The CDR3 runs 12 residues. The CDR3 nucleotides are TGTGCCTGCAGGGGCAGCCAAGAGACCCAGTACTTC. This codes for CACRGSQETQYF.

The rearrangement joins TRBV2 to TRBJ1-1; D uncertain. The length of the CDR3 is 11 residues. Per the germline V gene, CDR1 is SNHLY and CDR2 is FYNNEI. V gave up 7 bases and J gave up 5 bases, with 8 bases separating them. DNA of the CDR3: TGTGCCAGCAATCAGGCAACTGAAGCTTTCTTT. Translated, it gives CASNQATEAFF. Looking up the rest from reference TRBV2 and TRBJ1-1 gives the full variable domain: EPEVTQTPSHQVTQMGQEVILRCVPISNHLYFYWYRQILGQKVEFLVSFYNNEISEKSEIFDDQFSVERPDGSNFTLKIRSTKLEDSAMYFCASNQATEAFFGQGTRLTVV.

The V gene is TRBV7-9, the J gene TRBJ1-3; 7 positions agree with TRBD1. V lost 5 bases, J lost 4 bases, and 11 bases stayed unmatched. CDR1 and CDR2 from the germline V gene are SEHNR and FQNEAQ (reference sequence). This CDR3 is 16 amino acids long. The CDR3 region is CASSTDDRVRGNTIYF. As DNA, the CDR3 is TGTGCCAGCAGCACAGACGACAGGGTCCGCGGAAACACCATATATTTT.

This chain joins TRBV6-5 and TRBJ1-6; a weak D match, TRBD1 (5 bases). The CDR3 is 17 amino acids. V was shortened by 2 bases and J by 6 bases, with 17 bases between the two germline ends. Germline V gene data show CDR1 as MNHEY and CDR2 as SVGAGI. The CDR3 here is CASSYLSPERGNSPLHF. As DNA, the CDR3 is TGTGCCAGCAGTTACCTCTCCCCCGAGAGGGGTAATTCACCCCTCCACTTT.

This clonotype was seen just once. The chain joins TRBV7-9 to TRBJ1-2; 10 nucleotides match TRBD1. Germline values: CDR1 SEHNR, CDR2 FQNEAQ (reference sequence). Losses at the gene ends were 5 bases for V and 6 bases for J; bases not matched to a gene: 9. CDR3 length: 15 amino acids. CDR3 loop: CASSRGTGDSDGYTF. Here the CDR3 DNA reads TGTGCCAGCAGCCGCGGGACAGGGGATTCTGATGGCTACACCTTC.

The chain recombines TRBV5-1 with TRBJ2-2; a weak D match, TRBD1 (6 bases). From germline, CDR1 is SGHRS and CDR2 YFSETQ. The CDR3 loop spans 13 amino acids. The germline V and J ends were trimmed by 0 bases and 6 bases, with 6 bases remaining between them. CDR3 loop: CASSLEGAGELFF. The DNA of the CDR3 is TGCGCCAGCAGCTTGGAGGGGGCCGGGGAGCTGTTTTTT.

DNA of the CDR3: TGCAGTGCTAGCAATCAGGGGAACTATGGCTACACCTTC. This encodes CSASNQGNYGYTF. V usage is TRBV20-1 and J usage is TRBJ1-2; a possible D gene is TRBD1 (6 bases). Germline CDR1 DFQATT, CDR2 SNEGSKA (reference sequence). The V gene lost 3 bases and the J gene lost 2 bases, with 10 bases spanning the gap. This CDR3 has 13 residues.

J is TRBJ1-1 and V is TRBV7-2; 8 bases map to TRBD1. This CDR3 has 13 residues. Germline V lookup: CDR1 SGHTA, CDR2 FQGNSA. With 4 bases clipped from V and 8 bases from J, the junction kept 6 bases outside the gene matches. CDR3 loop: CASSSLRQGEAFF. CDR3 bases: TGTGCCAGCAGCTCCCTTCGACAGGGGGAAGCTTTCTTT.

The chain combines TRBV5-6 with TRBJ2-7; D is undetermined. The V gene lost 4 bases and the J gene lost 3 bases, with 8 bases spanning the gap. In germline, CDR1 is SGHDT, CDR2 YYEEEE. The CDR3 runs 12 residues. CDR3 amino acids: CASSRENYEQYF. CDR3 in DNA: TGTGCCAGCAGCAGGGAAAACTACGAGCAGTACTTC.

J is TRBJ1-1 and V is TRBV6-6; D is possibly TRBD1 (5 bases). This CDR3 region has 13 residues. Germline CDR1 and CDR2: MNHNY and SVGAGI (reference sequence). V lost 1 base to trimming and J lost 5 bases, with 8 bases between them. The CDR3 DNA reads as TGTGCCAGCAGTTACTATGAGGGGACTGAAGCTTTCTTT. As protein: CASSYYEGTEAFF.

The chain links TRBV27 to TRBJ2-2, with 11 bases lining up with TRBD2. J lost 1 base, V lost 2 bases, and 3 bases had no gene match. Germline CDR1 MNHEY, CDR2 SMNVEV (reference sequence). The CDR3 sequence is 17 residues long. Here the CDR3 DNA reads TGTGCCAGCAGTTTACTTACTAGCGGGGGGAACACCGGGGAGCTGTTTTTT. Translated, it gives CASSLLTSGGNTGELFF.

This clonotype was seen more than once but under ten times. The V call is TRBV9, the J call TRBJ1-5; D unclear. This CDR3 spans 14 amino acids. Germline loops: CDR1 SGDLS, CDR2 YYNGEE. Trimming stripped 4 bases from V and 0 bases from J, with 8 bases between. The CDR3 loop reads CASSPGNSNQPQHF. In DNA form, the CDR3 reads TGTGCCAGCAGCCCCGGGAATAGCAATCAGCCCCAGCATTTT.

CDR3 DNA: TGTGCCAGCAGCCTGTTGGCGGCTACTAACTATGGCTACACCTTC. It is translated as CASSLLAATNYGYTF. The V and J genes are TRBV3-1 and TRBJ1-2; no reliable D call. Per germline, CDR1 LGHDT and CDR2 YNNKEL (reference sequence). Trimming removed 4 bases from V and 0 bases from J, with 12 bases in between. CDR3 size: 15 residues.

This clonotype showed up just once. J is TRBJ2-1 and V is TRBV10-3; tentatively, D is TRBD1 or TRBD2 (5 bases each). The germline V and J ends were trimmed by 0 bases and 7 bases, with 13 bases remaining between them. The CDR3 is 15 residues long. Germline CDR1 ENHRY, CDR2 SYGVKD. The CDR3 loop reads CAISESTRGVNEQFF. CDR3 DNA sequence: TGTGCCATCAGTGAGTCGACTCGAGGGGTAAATGAGCAGTTCTTC.

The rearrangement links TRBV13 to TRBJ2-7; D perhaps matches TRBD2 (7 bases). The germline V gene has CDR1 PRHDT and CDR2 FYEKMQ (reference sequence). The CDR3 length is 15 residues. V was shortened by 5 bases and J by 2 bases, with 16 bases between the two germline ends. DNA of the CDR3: TGTGCCAGCAGCGGGGGGGGCAGGTTTACCTACGAGCAGTACTTC. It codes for CASSGGGRFTYEQYF.

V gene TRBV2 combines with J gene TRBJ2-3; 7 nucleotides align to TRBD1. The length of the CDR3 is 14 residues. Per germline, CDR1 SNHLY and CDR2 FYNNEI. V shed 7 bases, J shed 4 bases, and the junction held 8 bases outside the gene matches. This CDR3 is CASTTGQAPDTQYF. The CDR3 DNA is TGTGCCAGCACCACAGGACAGGCTCCAGATACGCAGTATTTT. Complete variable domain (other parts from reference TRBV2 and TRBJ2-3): EPEVTQTPSHQVTQMGQEVILRCVPISNHLYFYWYRQILGQKVEFLVSFYNNEISEKSEIFDDQFSVERPDGSNFTLKIRSTKLEDSAMYFCASTTGQAPDTQYFGPGTRLTVL.